One and the same sample provided the 10 T cell receptor beta chains below, sequenced in a study of cytomegalovirus exposure and HLA in healthy donors. PCR employed 60 Vbeta and 13 Jbeta primers. Clones were read by immunoSEQ multiplex PCR, and TCRdb kept only the in-frame ones, dropping some. Of about 140,000 clones in the sample, roughly four fifths are singletons; the top ten hold 4% to 6%. Sequenced sample: PBMCs. Source of these receptors: a woman in her 50s in good health and CMV-seronegative.

Only one count was recorded for this clone. The V call is TRBV19, the J call TRBJ1-5; possibly TRBD1 for D (6 bases). Germline lookup yields CDR1 LNHDA and CDR2 SQIVND (reference sequence). The CDR3 is 16 amino acids. V was trimmed by 8 bases and J by 1 base, leaving 18 bases between them. Written as DNA, the CDR3 is TGTGCCAGTCACCCCTGGGCAGGGGTAAGCAATCAGCCCCAGCATTTT. It is translated as CASHPWAGVSNQPQHF.

The chain joins TRBV7-9 to TRBJ1-4; the D gene is possibly TRBD1 (5 bases). From germline, CDR1 is SEHNR and CDR2 FQNEAQ (reference sequence). V gave up 5 bases and J gave up 2 bases, with 9 bases separating them. The length of the CDR3 is 14 residues. The CDR3 region has the DNA TGTGCCAGCAGCCCAGGGAGGACTAATGAAAAACTGTTTTTT. Translating it yields CASSPGRTNEKLFF.

The gene calls are TRBV7-6 and TRBJ2-6, with D unresolved. The CDR3 contains 15 residues. Trimming cost V 1 base and J 2 bases, with 6 bases left between them. Germline CDR1 SGHVS, CDR2 FNYEAQ. The CDR3 DNA is TGTGCCAGCAGCTTAGACAGACCTGGGGCCAACGTCCTGACTTTC. Encoded protein: CASSLDRPGANVLTF.

This clone was seen a handful of times. The genes are TRBV29-1 and TRBJ2-3; possibly TRBD2 for D (6 bases). Between the trimmed V and J ends, which lost 4 bases and 6 bases, there was a span of 17 bases. The CDR3 runs to 14 residues. CDR1 is SQVTM and CDR2 is ANQGSEA in the germline V gene. This CDR3 is CSVVGLARRDTQYF. The CDR3 region has the DNA TGCAGCGTTGTCGGGCTAGCGAGACGGGATACGCAGTATTTT.

This clone was observed a handful of times. This chain uses TRBV4-1 with TRBJ1-4, with D possibly TRBD1 on 6 matching bases. The germline V gene encodes CDR1 MGHRA and CDR2 YSYEKL. This CDR3 has 15 residues. The V and J ends lost 1 base and 5 bases respectively, with 11 bases between them. CDR3 DNA: TGCGCCAGCAGCCAAGGATGGACAGACAATGAAAAACTGTTTTTT. This sequence encodes CASSQGWTDNEKLFF.

This clone showed up just a few times. J is TRBJ2-7 and V is TRBV6-4; 12 bases agree with TRBD1. The CDR3 is 14 residues long. Germline assignment: CDR1 MRHNA and CDR2 SNTAGT. After removal of 5 bases from V and 7 bases from J, the junction contained 6 bases not matched to a gene. As DNA, the CDR3 is TGTGCCAGCAGTCCCGGGACAGGGGGCGAGGAGCAGTACTTC. Translating gives CASSPGTGGEEQYF.

This clone was found once. In DNA, the CDR3 is TGTGCCATCAATTCGGGTCAGTACCAAGAGACCCAGTACTTC. This encodes CAINSGQYQETQYF. The chain is built from TRBV10-3 and TRBJ2-5; D unclear. With 7 bases removed from V and 0 bases from J, the gap between germline ends came to 12 bases. This CDR3 contains 14 residues. Germline V gives CDR1 ENHRY, CDR2 SYGVKD.

This clone was observed a few times. The gene calls are TRBV6-6 and TRBJ2-7; 7 bases are shared with TRBD1. The junction had 7 bases not matched to a gene; V was cut back by 6 bases and J by 2 bases. Germline CDR1 is MNHNY and CDR2 is SVGAGI (reference sequence). The CDR3 is 14 residues long. CDR3 coding DNA: TGTGCCAGCAGCCAAAGACAGGGACCCTACGAGCAGTACTTC. The encoded protein is CASSQRQGPYEQYF.

This clone has more than one count but fewer than ten. This rearrangement joins TRBV7-8 to TRBJ1-2; D is ambiguous. V shed 0 bases and J shed 4 bases, with 6 bases lying between them. From germline, CDR1 is SGHVS and CDR2 FQNEAQ. The CDR3 runs to 13 residues. CDR3 sequence (DNA): TGTGCCAGCAGCTTAGCGCGGGGCTATGGCTACACCTTC. Translating it yields CASSLARGYGYTF.

The chain combines TRBV19 with TRBJ2-2; D might be TRBD1 (6 bases). The CDR3 runs 17 residues. V lost 4 bases to trimming and J lost 4 bases, with 19 bases between them. The germline gives CDR1 LNHDA, CDR2 SQIVND (reference sequence). The CDR3 loop reads CASSTIRGTGSTGELFF. The CDR3 DNA is TGTGCCAGTAGTACGATACGGGGTACAGGGTCCACCGGGGAGCTGTTTTTT.